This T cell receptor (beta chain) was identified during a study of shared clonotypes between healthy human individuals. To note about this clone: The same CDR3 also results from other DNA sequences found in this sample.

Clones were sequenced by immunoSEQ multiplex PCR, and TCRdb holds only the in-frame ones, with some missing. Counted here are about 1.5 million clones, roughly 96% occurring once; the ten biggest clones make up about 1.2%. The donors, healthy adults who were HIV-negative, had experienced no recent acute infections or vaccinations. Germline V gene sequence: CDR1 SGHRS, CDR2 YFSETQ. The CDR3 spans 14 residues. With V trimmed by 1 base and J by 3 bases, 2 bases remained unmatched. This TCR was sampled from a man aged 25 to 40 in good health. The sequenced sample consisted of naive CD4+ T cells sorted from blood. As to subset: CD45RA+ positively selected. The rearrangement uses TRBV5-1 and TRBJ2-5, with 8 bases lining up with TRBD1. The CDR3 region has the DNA TGCGCCAGCAGCTTGACAGGGGGTAAAGAGACCCAGTACTTC. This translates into CASSLTGGKETQYF.